This TCR beta chain was documented in a study of shared clonotypes between healthy human individuals. As defined, naive CD8 cells were CD45RO-negative and positively selected for CCR7, with terminally differentiated effector memory CD45RA+ cells excluded. The authors' processing: ImmunoSEQ only sent back junction sequences with no quality scores, so filtering was done differently. Clones were read by immunoSEQ multiplex PCR, and TCRdb kept only the in-frame ones, dropping some. Clone size and the V and J calls come from that table; the DNA yielded D and trimming. The data show more than 2 million clones, approximately 94% seen once. Sequencing was performed on naive CD8+ T cells sorted from blood. This sequence originates from a man younger than 35 in good health.

The DNA of the CDR3 is TGTGCCAGCTCACCACTGGGAGCGGGGGTCGGGGAGCTGTTTTTT. Translation: CASSPLGAGVGELFF. The chain couples TRBV27 to TRBJ2-2; 8 positions agree with TRBD2. V shed 8 bases, J shed 7 bases, and the junction held 12 bases outside the gene matches. Germline V lookup: CDR1 MNHEY, CDR2 SMNVEV (reference sequence). The CDR3 totals 15 residues.